This paragraph covers one TCR beta chain sequence. Its target antigen remains unknown. The record has no base qualities; no much larger clone is one base away. Including cysteine and phenylalanine, the CDR3 has 14 amino acids. The CDR3 DNA has 42 bases and is translated from base 1. Taken from the germline V gene (reference sequence), the CDR1 and CDR2 loops are WNHNN and SYGVQD. The junction carries 11 bases between V and J, which are trimmed by 4 bases and 5 bases respectively. This sample stems from a study of shared clonotypes between healthy human individuals (dated by TCRdb to about 2020). With regard to the full study: The cohort comprised a couple of women and a few men aged 18 to 49 years. For each donor, three plates each were used for CD4 naive and CD4 memory, two plates were used for CD8 naive, and one plate was used for CD8 memory. Different laboratories and diverse techniques were used to prepare libraries and sequence TCR repertoires, to increase sequencing depth and limit assay-specific biases. Per donor, leukapheresis produced somewhere between about 0.8 and 9 billion PBMCs. Blood TCR repertoires of 5 or 6 healthy adults were deeply sequenced to estimate repertoire size and the extent of clonotype sharing between individuals. Summary of the overall study and its limitations: Based on pairwise subsampling, the degree of clonotype sharing among donors was expected to be affected by sequencing depth. Clonotypes shared by all four sorted-subset donors showed higher generation probabilities than non-shared clonotypes. Only blood was sampled, and tissue TCR repertoires likely differ from those in blood. Because the study included a small number of donors, the genetic and exposure-history diversity represented was limited. Estimated clonotype richness was generally larger for naive than for memory subsets. Rarefaction of sorted-subset datasets indicated incomplete sequencing despite the large sequencing depth. When a handful of donors were compared, the shared fraction of clonotypes was about 5% for naive CD4, about 4% for naive CD8, 2% to 2.5% for memory CD4, and under 0.5% for memory CD8.

The donors were healthy, HIV-negative adults who had no recently reported acute infections or vaccinations. Every donor was a Caucasian adult residing in Nashville, Tennessee, USA. CD4+ T cells were enriched by magnetic negative selection; naive cells were then positively selected on CD45RA, and the negative fraction formed the memory subset. Blood was collected by leukapheresis, and PBMCs were isolated by Ficoll-Histopaque density gradient centrifugation and then cryopreserved in liquid nitrogen vapor phase. Purity and quantity of every magnetically sorted T cell population were checked by analytical flow cytometry. From each sorted fraction, genomic DNA was isolated and quantified by UV absorbance on a Nanodrop 2000c. Using the deep immunoSEQ assay, TCR CDR3 regions were amplified from genomic DNA by multiplex PCR. For each cell subset, the extracted genomic DNA was distributed evenly across all wells of several immunoSEQ 96-well plates, and each plate served as one replicate. For sorted subsets, approximately 200 ng of genomic DNA, equivalent to about 30,000 T cell genomes, went into each replicate PCR. The purified libraries were quantified using a Qubit 3.0 fluorometer, sized with a Bioanalyzer 2100, and then quantified again using the KAPA Library Quantification kit. Every immunoSEQ 96-well plate was sequenced on a separate single-read 150-cycle Illumina NextSeq 550 flow cell. Concerning the study's data processing: The immunoSEQ output contained only junctional sequences without quality scores, so filtering could not match that applied to full-length reads. To assign V/J genes and CDR3, sequences were annotated using PyIR, a Python wrapper for IgBLAST v1.9, with IMGT germline references. Reads were filtered out if the reads had weak V/J assignments (E-value above 1e-6), no CDR3, stop codons, out-of-frame junctions, or ambiguous translated residues. V3J clonotypes were defined by identical inferred V gene, J gene, and CDR3 amino acid sequence. To compute the percentage overlap between repertoires, the number of shared unique clonotypes was divided by the size of the smaller repertoire. Repertoire richness was assessed with RTK rarefaction, the Chao1 estimator, and Recon v2.1 estimates of unobserved clonotypes. OLGA was used to compute generation probabilities for all TCRbeta clonotypes that the gDNA method yielded from four donors. TCRdb took this table from immuneACCESS and kept in-frame rearrangements with V and J called. Such tables lack part of the clones; where checked against another copy, unresolved V genes explain under half of the gap, and the rest is unexplained. Clone size and V and J calls were adopted from that table, with D and trimming inferred from the DNA. This sample has a few hundred thousand clones in its table, and less than 98% of those were observed once. Roughly 0.055% of the sample lies in the top ten.

This TCR was recovered from a woman in her 30s in good health. The specimen sequenced was naive CD4+ T cells sorted from blood. In light of the paper, this sample's cell subset or site label describes: CD45RA+ positively selected. This sequence uses TRBV10-1 and TRBJ2-2, and possibly TRBD2, on 5 matching bases. The CDR3 sequence is CASSVAHGTGELFF. The nucleotides read TGCGCCAGCAGTGTAGCGCATGGGACCGGGGAGCTGTTTTTT.